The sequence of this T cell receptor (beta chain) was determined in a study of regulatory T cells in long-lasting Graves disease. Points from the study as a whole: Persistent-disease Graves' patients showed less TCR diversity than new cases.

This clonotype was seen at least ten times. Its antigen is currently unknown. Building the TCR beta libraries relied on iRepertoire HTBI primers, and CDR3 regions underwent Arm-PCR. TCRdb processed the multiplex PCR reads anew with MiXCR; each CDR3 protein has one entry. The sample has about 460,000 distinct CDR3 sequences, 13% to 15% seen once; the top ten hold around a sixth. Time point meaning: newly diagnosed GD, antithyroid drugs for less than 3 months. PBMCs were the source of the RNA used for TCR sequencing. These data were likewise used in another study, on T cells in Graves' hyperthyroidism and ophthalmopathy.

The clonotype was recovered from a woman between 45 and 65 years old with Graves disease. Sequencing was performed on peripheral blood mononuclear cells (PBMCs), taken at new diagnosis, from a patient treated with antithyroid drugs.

CDR3 sequence: CASKFEGNTGELFF. The CDR3 nucleotides read TGTGCCAGCAAATTCGAAGGAAACACCGGGGAGCTGTTTTTT. The V gene is TRBV2, the J gene TRBJ2-2; D gene uncertain. This CDR3 has 14 residues. V lost 7 bases and J 2 bases, leaving 11 bases between the germline ends. The germline V gene has CDR1 SNHLY and CDR2 FYNNEI.